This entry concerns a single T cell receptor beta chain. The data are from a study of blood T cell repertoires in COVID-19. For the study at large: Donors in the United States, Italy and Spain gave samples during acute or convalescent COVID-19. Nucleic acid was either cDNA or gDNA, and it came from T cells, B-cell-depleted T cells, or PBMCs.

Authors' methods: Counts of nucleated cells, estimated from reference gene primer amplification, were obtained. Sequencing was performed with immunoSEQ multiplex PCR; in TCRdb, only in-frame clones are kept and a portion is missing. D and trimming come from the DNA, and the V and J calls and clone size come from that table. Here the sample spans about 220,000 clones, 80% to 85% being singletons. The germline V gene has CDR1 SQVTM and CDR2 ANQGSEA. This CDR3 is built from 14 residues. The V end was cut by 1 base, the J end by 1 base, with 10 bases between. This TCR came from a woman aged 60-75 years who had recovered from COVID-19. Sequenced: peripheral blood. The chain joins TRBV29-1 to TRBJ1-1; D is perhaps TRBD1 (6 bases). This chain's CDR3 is CSVEGTATNTEAFF. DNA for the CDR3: TGCAGCGTTGAAGGGACAGCCACGAACACTGAAGCTTTCTTT.